This T cell receptor (beta chain) originates from a study of identical twins. V was pared by 7 bases and J by 0 bases, with 15 bases between. The CDR3 loop spans 15 amino acids. Per germline, CDR1 SNHLY and CDR2 FYNNEI. TCRdb reanalysed the 5' RACE reads using MiXCR and keeps one entry per CDR3 protein. Among some 1,700,000 distinct CDR3 sequences listed, around 33% were seen once. Findings of the study overall: The authors noted that invariant MAIT and iNKT cells could partly confound zero-insertion analyses.

Turning to this clonotype: Its specificity is unknown.

Healthy Caucasians, and only they, were the donors. Sequencing was performed on cord blood. The chain uses TRBV2 and TRBJ1-1, with D perhaps TRBD1 (5 bases). This clonotype was obtained from a newborn girl in good health. CDR3 protein: CASTAGGGMNTEAFF. CDR3 coding DNA: TGTGCCAGCACTGCGGGGGGAGGTATGAACACTGAAGCTTTCTTT.